This TCR beta chain stems from a study of control samples from healthy donors and cancer patients. Clones were read by immunoSEQ multiplex PCR, and TCRdb kept only the in-frame ones, dropping some. Of under 200,000 clones listed, just over 90% are singletons. Material: blood. The receptor was isolated from a woman in her sixties or seventies in good health.

CDR3: CSAIEGGEADTQYF. The CDR3 DNA sequence: TGCAGTGCTATTGAGGGGGGGGAGGCAGATACGCAGTATTTT. The chain joins TRBV20-1 to TRBJ2-3, with a tentative D call TRBD2 (7 bases). Germline lookup yields CDR1 DFQATT and CDR2 SNEGSKA (reference sequence). The CDR3 spans 14 residues. V was trimmed by 4 bases and J by 4 bases, leaving 15 bases between them.